This is a list of T cell receptor beta chains from one sample in a study of blood T cell repertoires in COVID-19. Sequencing was performed with immunoSEQ multiplex PCR; in TCRdb, only in-frame clones are kept and a portion is missing. The sample consists of about 110,000 clones, 80% to 95% of them appearing once. The sequenced sample consisted of peripheral blood. The receptors were gathered from a woman in her 30s with acute or convalescent COVID-19. The CDR3 runs from the conserved cysteine through the conserved F or W. D genes are given only for firm matches. Rows may omit the clone size; those that give it use once, few, many or a size class.

abundance,d_gene,j_gene,len,v_gene,CDR3aa,CDR3nt
-,TRBD1,TRBJ2-1,15,TRBV19,CASKSPGGSYNEQFF,TGTGCCAGTAAAAGCCCAGGGGGCTCCTACAATGAGCAGTTCTTC
-,TRBD2,TRBJ2-1,15,TRBV6-2/TRBV6-3,CASSYALAGALGQFF,TGTGCCAGCAGTTATGCCCTAGCGGGGGCCCTTGGGCAGTTCTTC
-,-,TRBJ1-1,14,TRBV7-2,CASSRLLRDTEAFF,TGTGCCAGCAGCCGCCTCCTCAGGGATACTGAAGCTTTCTTT
-,TRBD2,TRBJ2-4,18,TRBV9,CASSVGLAGGIAKNIQYF,TGTGCCAGCAGCGTAGGACTAGCGGGGGGAATAGCCAAAAACATTCAGTACTTC
-,-,TRBJ2-7,15,TRBV6-2/TRBV6-3,CASSYSNRLQFEQYF,TGTGCCAGCAGTTACTCGAACAGGTTGCAATTCGAGCAGTACTTC
-,TRBD2,TRBJ2-1,16,TRBV7-2,CASSPVFGRGGGEQFF,TGTGCCAGCAGCCCCGTGTTTGGGCGGGGGGGCGGTGAGCAGTTCTTC
-,TRBD2,TRBJ2-3,15,TRBV27,CASARPGRESDTQYF,TGTGCCAGCGCCCGCCCCGGGCGGGAGTCGGATACGCAGTATTTT
-,-,TRBJ1-5,14,TRBV23-1,CASSQRGRDQPQHF,TGCGCCAGCAGTCAAAGGGGTCGTGATCAGCCCCAGCATTTT
-,-,TRBJ1-1,15,TRBV28,CASGKTRAGNTEAFF,TGTGCCAGCGGAAAGACACGGGCGGGGAACACTGAAGCTTTCTTT
-,-,TRBJ1-5,13,TRBV5-1,CASSSAGNQPQHF,TGCGCCAGCAGCTCCGCAGGGAATCAGCCCCAGCATTTT
-,TRBD1,TRBJ1-1,15,TRBV11-3,CASSLGGQSNTEAFF,TGTGCCAGCAGCTTAGGGGGACAGTCGAACACTGAAGCTTTCTTT
-,-,TRBJ1-2,16,TRBV3-1/TRBV3-2,CASSQVGVGEGKGYTF,TGTGCCAGCAGCCAAGTCGGAGTAGGGGAGGGAAAAGGCTACACCTTC
-,TRBD1,TRBJ2-7,15,TRBV5-1,CASSNPGQGIYEQYF,TGCGCCAGCAGCAATCCGGGACAGGGCATCTACGAGCAGTACTTC
-,-,TRBJ2-1,15,TRBV10-3,CAISGGPSSYNEQFF,TGTGCCATCAGTGGGGGGCCAAGCTCCTACAATGAGCAGTTCTTC
-,-,TRBJ2-7,13,TRBV7-2,CASSLEDFYEQYF,TGTGCCAGCAGCTTAGAGGACTTCTACGAGCAGTACTTC
-,-,TRBJ2-2,13,TRBV10-1,CASSDSNTGELFF,TGCGCCAGCAGTGACTCGAACACCGGGGAGCTGTTTTTT
-,TRBD1,TRBJ1-2,16,TRBV9,CASSLNPGQVNYGYTF,TGTGCCAGCAGCCTCAACCCGGGACAGGTTAACTATGGCTACACCTTC
-,TRBD2,TRBJ2-1,15,TRBV9,CASGPQDAAGGWQFF,TGTGCCAGCGGTCCTCAGGACGCAGCGGGGGGGTGGCAGTTCTTC
-,TRBD2,TRBJ2-3,16,TRBV28,CASRPQSGGPTDTQYF,TGTGCCAGCAGACCCCAGAGCGGGGGGCCCACAGATACGCAGTATTTT
-,-,TRBJ1-5,17,TRBV19,CATRRGEGPYSNQPQHF,TGTGCCACCCGGCGGGGAGAGGGCCCATATAGCAATCAGCCCCAGCATTTT
-,-,TRBJ1-1,12,TRBV30,CAWRRVDTEAFF,TGTGCCTGGAGGAGGGTCGACACTGAAGCTTTCTTT
-,-,TRBJ2-7,13,TRBV5-4,CASSLGTNYEQYF,TGTGCCAGCAGCTTGGGGACAAACTACGAGCAGTACTTC
-,TRBD2,TRBJ2-5,18,TRBV5-1,CASSPPVAGGPLQETQYF,TGCGCCAGCAGCCCGCCCGTCGCGGGAGGACCCTTACAAGAGACCCAGTACTTC
-,-,TRBJ1-6,13,TRBV27,CASKQNQNSPLHF,TGTGCCAGCAAACAGAACCAGAATTCACCCCTCCACTTT
once,TRBD1,TRBJ2-7,13,TRBV28,CASSRQGSYEQYF,TGTGCCAGCAGTAGACAGGGATCCTACGAGCAGTACTTC
once,-,TRBJ1-1,14,TRBV6-5,CASSPIVMNTEAFF,TGTGCCAGCAGTCCAATAGTCATGAACACTGAAGCTTTCTTT
-,TRBD1,TRBJ2-7,13,TRBV12-3/TRBV12-4,CASSLGQNYEQYF,TGTGCCAGCAGCCTGGGACAGAACTACGAGCAGTACTTC
-,-,TRBJ2-7,13,TRBV25-1,CASSLQGTYEQYF,TGTGCCAGCAGTCTGCAGGGAACCTACGAGCAGTACTTC
-,-,TRBJ1-1,12,TRBV19,CASGPIPRGAFF,TGTGCCAGTGGCCCCATTCCTCGCGGAGCTTTCTTT
-,TRBD1,TRBJ1-4,17,TRBV6-1,CASSVYRGLVTNEKLFF,TGTGCCAGCAGTGTTTACAGGGGGCTAGTGACTAATGAAAAACTGTTTTTT
-,-,TRBJ2-5,13,TRBV9,CASSVDSRGTQYF,TGTGCCAGCAGCGTAGACTCTCGGGGGACCCAGTACTTC
few,-,TRBJ1-1,14,TRBV24-1,CATSDPPHRVGAFF,TGTGCCACCAGTGATCCCCCCCACAGGGTTGGAGCTTTCTTT
-,-,TRBJ2-1,15,TRBV19,CASSIVVGNYNEQFF,TGTGCCAGTAGTATAGTTGTCGGTAACTACAATGAGCAGTTCTTC
-,TRBD2,TRBJ2-3,14,TRBV4-1,CASSRAGGTDTQYF,TGCGCCAGCAGCCGGGCGGGAGGCACAGATACGCAGTATTTT
-,-,TRBJ2-1,16,TRBV4-1,CASSHEPGPRANEQFF,TGCGCCAGCAGCCATGAACCGGGCCCGAGGGCCAATGAGCAGTTCTTC
-,-,TRBJ2-1,11,TRBV5-5,CASRNRDEQFF,TGTGCCAGCAGAAACAGGGATGAGCAGTTCTTC
-,-,TRBJ1-2,15,TRBV4-3,CASNEQPGGNYGYTF,TGCGCCAGCAACGAGCAACCAGGAGGTAACTATGGCTACACCTTC